Listed below are T cell receptor beta chains from one sample, sequenced in a study of regulatory T cells in long-lasting Graves disease. Each CDR3 protein gets one entry after TCRdb re-called the multiplex PCR reads with MiXCR. The profile shows hundreds of thousands of distinct CDR3 sequences, around 17% of them singletons. A further study also used this sample, focusing on T cells in Graves' hyperthyroidism and ophthalmopathy.

Sequencing used peripheral blood mononuclear cells (PBMCs), obtained at new diagnosis, from a patient treated with antithyroid drugs. These receptors were taken from a woman aged 25 to 39 with Graves disease. The CDR3 runs from the conserved cysteine through the conserved F or W. A D gene is named only where the DNA matches it firmly. A row's size may be missing; if present it is once, few, many or a size class.

v_call,clone_size,d_call,j_call,cdr3_aa,cdr3_nt
TRBV4-1,NA,NA,TRBJ1-5,CASSQEGTKSNQPQHF,TGCGCCAGCAGCCAAGAAGGGACAAAGAGCAATCAGCCCCAGCATTTT
TRBV7-2,NA,TRBD1,TRBJ1-1,CASSSAGGGTEAFF,TGTGCCAGCAGCTCCGCAGGGGGAGGCACTGAAGCTTTCTTT
TRBV7-2,many,NA,TRBJ2-5,CASSLRVGAQYF,TGTGCCAGCAGCTTACGTGTTGGGGCCCAGTACTTC
TRBV30,NA,NA,TRBJ1-5,CAWSVSPYSNQPQHF,TGTGCCTGGAGTGTCTCTCCCTATAGCAATCAGCCCCAGCATTTT
TRBV4-2,NA,NA,TRBJ1-4,CASSQDLQGGNEKLFF,TGTGCCAGCAGCCAAGACCTACAGGGTGGTAATGAAAAACTGTTTTTT
TRBV4-1,NA,NA,TRBJ2-3,CASSQDYGGLVDTQYF,TGCGCCAGCAGCCAAGATTACGGGGGATTGGTAGATACGCAGTATTTT
TRBV4-1,NA,NA,TRBJ2-3,CASSLGGGQPFF,TGCGCCAGCAGCCTGGGGGGCGGACAGCCCTTCTTT
TRBV28,many,TRBD1,TRBJ2-3,CASSWGQVTDTQYF,TGTGCCAGCAGCTGGGGACAGGTCACAGATACGCAGTATTTT
TRBV29-1,many,NA,TRBJ2-6,CSAGQSSGANVLTF,TGCAGCGCCGGACAGAGCTCTGGGGCCAACGTCCTGACTTTC
TRBV7-2,NA,NA,TRBJ2-4,CASSPLAKNIQYF,TGTGCCAGCAGTCCCCTAGCCAAAAACATTCAGTACTTC
TRBV15,many,TRBD1,TRBJ2-1,CATSSTTGGWNEQFF,TGTGCCACCAGCAGCACCACAGGGGGCTGGAATGAGCAGTTCTTC
TRBV2,NA,NA,TRBJ2-2,CASSERFSGGGYTGELFF,TGTGCCAGCAGTGAGCGGTTCTCAGGGGGGGGATACACCGGGGAGCTGTTTTTT
TRBV19,NA,TRBD1,TRBJ2-1,CASTQGDRYNEQFF,TGTGCCAGTACCCAGGGGGACAGATACAATGAGCAGTTCTTC
TRBV2,many,NA,TRBJ2-2,CASSRMGGELFF,TGTGCCAGCAGCCGTATGGGCGGGGAGCTGTTTTTT
TRBV18,NA,TRBD2,TRBJ2-1,CASSHTSGRGPEQFF,TGTGCCAGCTCACATACTAGCGGGAGAGGGCCAGAGCAGTTCTTC
TRBV3-1,many,TRBD1,TRBJ1-2,CASSQAGGSVGGYTF,TGTGCCAGCAGCCAAGCAGGGGGATCAGTAGGAGGCTACACCTTC
TRBV27,NA,TRBD1,TRBJ1-6,CASRRGGKNSPLHF,TGTGCCAGCCGAAGAGGGGGCAAAAATTCACCCCTCCACTTT
TRBV20-1,many,NA,TRBJ2-1,CSATPTGTEQFF,TGCAGTGCTACCCCGACGGGGACTGAGCAGTTCTTC
TRBV6-2/TRBV6-3,NA,NA,TRBJ1-3,CASSGGARNTIYF,TGTGCCAGCAGTGGAGGGGCTCGAAACACCATATATTTT
TRBV28,few,TRBD1,TRBJ2-2,CACRQGGGSTGELFF,TGTGCCTGCCGACAGGGTGGCGGGTCGACCGGGGAGCTGTTTTTT
TRBV6-1,few,TRBD1,TRBJ1-5,CASSPWTGGSNQPQHF,TGTGCCAGCAGTCCCTGGACAGGGGGTAGCAATCAGCCCCAGCATTTT
TRBV7-2,few,TRBD1,TRBJ2-1,CASSHRDSNYNEQFF,TGTGCCAGCAGCCACCGGGACAGCAACTACAATGAGCAGTTCTTC
TRBV7-9,many,NA,TRBJ2-1,CASSPTGYNEQFF,TGTGCCAGCAGCCCGACTGGGTACAATGAGCAGTTCTTC
TRBV6-9,many,NA,TRBJ1-2,CASSSENYGYTF,TGTGCCAGCAGTTCAGAGAACTATGGCTACACCTTC
TRBV25-1,few,NA,TRBJ1-1,CASGDRIEAFF,TGTGCCAGCGGCGACAGAATTGAAGCTTTCTTT
TRBV7-9,NA,TRBD2,TRBJ2-4,CASSSLAGGSKNIQYF,TGTGCCAGCAGCTCGCTAGCGGGAGGGTCTAAGAACATTCAGTACTTC
TRBV15,few,NA,TRBJ2-5,CATSEGNEETQYF,TGTGCCACCAGCGAGGGGAACGAAGAGACCCAGTACTTC
TRBV19,many,NA,TRBJ1-3,CASSSGGSGNTIYF,TGTGCCAGTAGCAGCGGTGGAAGTGGAAACACCATATATTTT
TRBV20-1,NA,NA,TRBJ2-7,CSAPGQYEQYF,TGCAGTGCCCCCGGACAGTACGAGCAGTACTTC
TRBV3-1,few,TRBD1,TRBJ1-4,CASSQEWGTGLLFF,TGTGCCAGCAGCCAAGAATGGGGGACAGGACTACTGTTTTTT
TRBV20-1,few,NA,TRBJ1-2,CSAKTANYGYTF,TGCAGTGCTAAGACAGCAAACTATGGCTACACCTTC
TRBV6-1,many,TRBD1,TRBJ1-2,CASRPDRGLNYGYTF,TGTGCCAGCAGGCCGGACAGGGGGCTGAACTATGGCTACACCTTC
TRBV28,many,NA,TRBJ1-1,CASCPIHWPKGTEAFF,TGTGCCAGCTGTCCAATACACTGGCCCAAGGGGACTGAAGCTTTCTTT
TRBV20-1,NA,NA,TRBJ2-7,CSARDRMGQYF,TGCAGTGCTAGAGACCGGATGGGGCAGTACTTC
TRBV27,NA,NA,TRBJ2-7,CASSTRFGNSFYEQYF,TGTGCCAGCAGTACCCGGTTTGGAAACTCCTTCTACGAGCAGTACTTC
TRBV6-2/TRBV6-3,many,NA,TRBJ2-7,CASSLFRDSYEQYF,TGTGCCAGTTCTCTCTTCAGGGACTCCTACGAGCAGTACTTC
TRBV28,many,NA,TRBJ1-5,CASRRFGVTNQPQHF,TGTGCCAGCAGGAGATTTGGGGTAACCAACCAGCCCCAGCATTTT
TRBV5-6,NA,TRBD2,TRBJ2-1,CASSLVLAGGPGFF,TGTGCCAGCAGCCTGGTGCTAGCGGGAGGGCCTGGGTTCTTC
TRBV12-3/TRBV12-4,many,NA,TRBJ1-1,CASRVGGKGNTEAFF,TGTGCCAGCAGGGTCGGGGGGAAGGGGAACACTGAAGCTTTCTTT
TRBV6-4,NA,TRBD1,TRBJ2-1,CASSERGQDNEQFF,TGTGCCAGCAGTGAAAGGGGGCAGGACAATGAGCAGTTCTTC
TRBV2,many,TRBD2,TRBJ2-3,CASSEASFLAGGADTQYF,TGTGCCAGCAGTGAAGCTTCGTTTTTGGCGGGAGGGGCAGATACGCAGTATTTT
TRBV6-1,many,TRBD2,TRBJ2-5,CASTSLSGGETQYF,TGTGCCAGCACTTCCCTTAGCGGGGGGGAGACCCAGTACTTC
TRBV2,many,TRBD2,TRBJ2-7,CASRAGTINYEQYF,TGTGCCAGCAGAGCCGGGACTATCAACTACGAGCAGTACTTC
TRBV28,NA,TRBD1,TRBJ2-5,CATNRGQETQYF,TGTGCCACCAACAGGGGTCAAGAGACCCAGTACTTC
TRBV28,many,TRBD2,TRBJ2-7,CASSTTSGGEEQYF,TGTGCCAGCAGTACGACTAGCGGTGGGGAAGAGCAGTACTTC
TRBV15,many,NA,TRBJ1-1,CATSRYSENAEAFF,TGTGCCACCAGCAGGTACTCGGAGAACGCTGAAGCTTTCTTT
TRBV7-9,many,TRBD1,TRBJ1-4,CASSRGQGEKLFF,TGTGCCAGCAGCCGCGGACAGGGCGAAAAACTGTTTTTT
TRBV7-2,NA,NA,TRBJ2-7,CASSLRASQGSYEQYF,TGTGCCAGCAGCTTAAGGGCCAGCCAGGGATCGTACGAGCAGTACTTC
TRBV14,NA,NA,TRBJ2-7,CASSARDTYSYEQYF,TGTGCCAGCAGCGCTCGGGACACCTACTCCTACGAGCAGTACTTC
TRBV7-9,many,TRBD1,TRBJ2-7,CASSFRDSVVGEQYF,TGTGCCAGCAGCTTCCGGGACAGCGTCGTCGGAGAGCAGTACTTC
TRBV28,many,NA,TRBJ1-2,CASERGSRGYTF,TGTGCCAGCGAACGGGGGTCCCGCGGCTACACCTTC
TRBV28,few,NA,TRBJ2-2,CASSLVRPGELFF,TGTGCCAGCAGTTTGGTGCGACCCGGGGAGCTGTTTTTT
TRBV5-6,NA,NA,TRBJ2-5,CASRSLYQETQYF,TGTGCCAGCAGGTCCTTGTACCAAGAGACCCAGTACTTC
TRBV10-3,few,NA,TRBJ1-1,CAISEGGGTEAFF,TGTGCCATCAGTGAAGGGGGGGGGACAGAAGCTTTCTTT
TRBV6-1,many,TRBD2,TRBJ2-6,CASSEAGREWPGANVLTF,TGTGCCAGCAGTGAAGCGGGGCGGGAGTGGCCTGGGGCCAACGTCCTGACTTTC